Below, 31 T cell receptor beta chains from the same sample are listed, as sequenced in a study of post-analysis software for immune sequencing data. Overall study findings and caveats: Higher frequency in patients than in controls was seen for about five TRBV segments, with TRBV5-6, TRBV5-1 and TRBV20-1 among them.

These receptors have no identified antigens. Unique molecular identifiers were present in the TCR beta cDNA libraries. A single record per CDR3 protein comes from TCRdb applying MiXCR to the PCR reads. The repertoire holds 750,000 to 900,000 distinct CDR3 sequences, with 40% to 55% as singletons. The sample comprised blood. The origin of the receptors is a girl aged 5-17 years with multiple sclerosis.

This chain links TRBV7-9 with TRBJ2-4; 7 bases map to TRBD1. The DNA end is a closer match to TRBJ2-5, so the J assignment may be wrong. CDR1 is SEHNR and CDR2 is FQNEAQ in the germline V gene (reference sequence). The CDR3 is 15 amino acids. This chain's CDR3 is CASSLETGRWETQYF. CDR3 DNA sequence: TGTGCCAGCAGCTTAGAGACAGGGCGGTGGGAGACCCAGTACTTC.

V is TRBV7-9 and J is TRBJ2-1; 12 positions agree with TRBD1. V was clipped by 5 bases and J by 7 bases; unmatched bases: 9. Germline assignment: CDR1 SEHNR and CDR2 FQNEAQ (reference sequence). The CDR3 extends over 16 amino acids. CDR3 sequence: CASSPKGTGGLNEQFF. CDR3 bases: TGTGCCAGCAGCCCCAAGGGGACAGGGGGCTTAAATGAGCAGTTCTTC.

Only a few counts were recorded for this clonotype. The chain is built from TRBV29-1 and TRBJ1-1; D is unclear. The germline V gene has CDR1 SQVTM and CDR2 ANQGSEA. This CDR3 spans 16 amino acids. Trimming took off 7 bases at V and 1 base at J, with 22 bases between the two ends. Here the CDR3 DNA reads TGCAGCGCCAACGGACGTCAAACAGCCACGAACACTGAAGCTTTCTTT. Protein product: CSANGRQTATNTEAFF.

The genes are TRBV6-6 and TRBJ1-1, with a tentative D call TRBD1 (5 bases). CDR1 is MNHNY, CDR2 SVGAGI, per germline (reference sequence). V lost 0 bases and J 8 bases, leaving 13 bases between the germline ends. The CDR3 length is 14 residues. CDR3 protein: CASSYSPGTKEAFF. CDR3 DNA sequence: TGTGCCAGCAGTTACTCCCCCGGGACCAAGGAAGCTTTCTTT.

In this sample, this clonotype turned up a few times. This sequence joins TRBV6-5 and TRBJ2-7; D perhaps matches TRBD2 (5 bases). CDR1 and CDR2 (germline): MNHEY, SVGAGI. V lost 7 bases to trimming and J lost 2 bases, with 15 bases between them. This CDR3 comprises 14 residues. Here the CDR3 DNA reads TGTGCCAGCACCCGGTGGGAGCCAACCTACGAGCAGTACTTC. Amino acids: CASTRWEPTYEQYF.

The chain recombines TRBV12-3 or TRBV12-4 with TRBJ1-5; maybe TRBD1 (6 bases). The CDR3 has 16 residues. Trimming stripped 0 bases from V and 1 base from J, with 10 bases between. The CDR3 loop is CASSLALRGSNQPQHF. In DNA form, the CDR3 reads TGTGCCAGCAGTTTAGCGCTAAGGGGGAGCAATCAGCCCCAGCATTTT.

The chain carries TRBV15 and TRBJ2-5, with unresolved D. CDR1 is LNHNV and CDR2 is YYDKDF in the germline V gene (reference sequence). V lost 8 bases and J 1 base, leaving 8 bases between the germline ends. The CDR3 totals 12 residues. The CDR3 spells CATGYTQETQYF. DNA of the CDR3: TGTGCCACCGGATACACCCAAGAGACCCAGTACTTC.

The sample holds a few counts of this clonotype. The chain couples TRBV27 to TRBJ1-4, with no clear D. V was clipped by 4 bases and J by 5 bases, with 2 bases between them. The CDR3 has 11 amino acids. Germline-derived CDR1 and CDR2 are MNHEY and SMNVEV (reference sequence). CDR3 protein: CASSSNEKLFF. CDR3 nucleotides: TGTGCCAGCAGTTCGAATGAAAAACTGTTTTTT.

The rearrangement joins TRBV20-1 to TRBJ2-4, with TRBD2 matching 10 bases. The J call is doubtful: the DNA matches TRBJ2-7 better. From germline, CDR1 is DFQATT and CDR2 SNEGSKA (reference sequence). The CDR3 totals 16 residues. CDR3 in amino acids: CSARTIAGGPTYEQYF. The CDR3 DNA sequence: TGCAGTGCTAGAACGATAGCGGGAGGACCAACCTACGAGCAGTACTTC.

The V and J genes are TRBV3-1 and TRBJ2-5; D call uncertain. The V end lost 0 bases, the J end lost 0 bases, and 5 bases lay between the germline ends. This CDR3 is 14 amino acids long. Germline CDR1 LGHDT, CDR2 YNNKEL (reference sequence). CDR3 sequence reads: CASSQDLYQETQYF. CDR3 in DNA: TGTGCCAGCAGCCAAGATCTATACCAAGAGACCCAGTACTTC.

This clonotype was observed a few times. This chain uses TRBV7-8 with TRBJ2-7; D is ambiguous. Germline-derived CDR1 and CDR2 are SGHVS and FQNEAQ. CDR3 length: 14 residues. V was pared by 4 bases and J by 2 bases, with 12 bases between. DNA for the CDR3: TGTGCCAGCAGCTCGGGCAGATTTACCTACGAGCAGTACTTC. Its protein is CASSSGRFTYEQYF.

This clonotype was detected only a few times. The rearrangement joins TRBV6-1 to TRBJ2-3, with a tentative D call TRBD2 (6 bases). The V gene's germline CDR1 is MNHNS and CDR2 SASEGT. Trimming took 6 bases from V and 6 from J, leaving 22 bases between them. This CDR3 is 16 amino acids long. The CDR3 sequence is CASRSNAGLRTDTQYF. For the CDR3, the DNA is TGTGCCAGCAGATCAAACGCGGGACTGAGGACGGATACGCAGTATTTT.

CDR3 sequence (DNA): TGTGCCAGCGCCAGCCCTGGAGGGGGCTCCTACGAGCAGTACTTC. It translates to CASASPGGGSYEQYF. The chain recombines TRBV6-6 with TRBJ2-7; the D call may be TRBD1 or TRBD2 (6 bases each). Trimming removed 8 bases from V and 0 bases from J, with 17 bases in between. The V gene's germline CDR1 is MNHNY and CDR2 SVGAGI (reference sequence). This CDR3 has 15 residues.

V usage is TRBV28 and J usage is TRBJ2-1; 9 bases fit TRBD1. Per germline, CDR1 MDHEN and CDR2 SYDVKM. The trim removed 6 bases at V and 1 base at J, leaving 10 bases unmatched. The CDR3 contains 17 residues. The CDR3 DNA reads TGTGCCAGCAGCCCTAACAGGGGGCGAAGGTCCTACAATGAGCAGTTCTTC. Translating gives CASSPNRGRRSYNEQFF.

As concerns this clonotype: It may be a read error: a sequence one base away is much more abundant. This chain uses TRBV20-1 with TRBJ2-7; 12 bases fit TRBD2. The DNA end favors TRBJ2-5, so the J call may be wrong. CDR3 length: 17 amino acids. The germline V gene has CDR1 DFQATT and CDR2 SNEGSKA (reference sequence). The DNA for the CDR3 is TGCAGTGCTAAACTAGCGGGAGGTACTCCCGTGGGAGAGACCCAGTACTTC. As protein: CSAKLAGGTPVGETQYF.

V usage is TRBV15 and J usage is TRBJ2-7; 7 bases fit TRBD1. This CDR3 has 14 amino acids. Germline V gene sequence: CDR1 LNHNV, CDR2 YYDKDF (reference sequence). V lost 4 bases to trimming and J lost 1 base; unmatched junction nucleotides: 4. This chain's CDR3 is CATSKPGQSYEQYF. DNA of the CDR3: TGTGCCACCAGCAAACCGGGACAGTCCTACGAGCAGTACTTC.

The V gene is TRBV5-1, the J gene TRBJ2-5, with 8 bases fitting TRBD2. CDR1 SGHRS and CDR2 YFSETQ come from the germline V gene. J was trimmed by 5 bases and V by 4 bases; bases with no gene match: 7. The length of the CDR3 is 14 residues. CDR3 sequence: CASSDSGVWETQYF. The CDR3, as DNA: TGCGCCAGCAGCGATAGCGGGGTCTGGGAGACCCAGTACTTC.

V is TRBV20-1 and J is TRBJ2-1, with D possibly being TRBD2 (5 bases). V was cut by 0 bases and J by 4 bases, with 13 bases left in between. CDR1 is DFQATT and CDR2 is SNEGSKA in the germline V gene (reference sequence). This CDR3 spans 15 amino acids. The CDR3 protein is CSARDRFGLYNEQFF. The CDR3 DNA reads as TGCAGTGCTAGAGATCGGTTTGGACTTTACAATGAGCAGTTCTTC.

The rearrangement links TRBV12-3 or TRBV12-4 to TRBJ2-1, with D possibly TRBD1 on 6 matching bases. Trimming removed 6 bases at V and 5 bases at J, with 14 bases between. The CDR3 length is 14 residues. Written as DNA, the CDR3 is TGTGCCAGCAGCTACAGGGTGGAGGACAATGAGCAGTTCTTC. Translated: CASSYRVEDNEQFF.

This rearrangement joins TRBV12-3 or TRBV12-4 to TRBJ2-7, with TRBD2 matching over 7 bases. With V trimmed by 1 base and J by 4 bases, 7 bases remained unmatched. The CDR3 is made up of 15 amino acids. In DNA, the CDR3 is TGTGCCAGCAGTTTAGGGCCCCAACTAGCGTACGAGCAGTACTTC. It codes for CASSLGPQLAYEQYF.

This chain connects TRBV12-3 or TRBV12-4 to TRBJ2-5, with D perhaps TRBD1 (6 bases). V lost 6 bases, J lost 5 bases, and 13 bases lay in between. The length of the CDR3 is 13 residues. CDR3 loop: CASSSRGAETQYF. The CDR3 nucleotides are TGTGCCAGCAGCTCCAGGGGAGCGGAGACCCAGTACTTC.

The chain is built from TRBV11-2 and TRBJ2-2, with 8 positions matching TRBD1. The CDR3 is made up of 15 amino acids. V was pared by 5 bases and J by 4 bases, with 6 bases of the junction left unmatched. Germline loops: CDR1 SGHAT, CDR2 FQNNGV. CDR3 DNA sequence: TGTGCCAGCAGCCACGACAGGGGTGGCACCGGGGAGCTGTTTTTT. This sequence encodes CASSHDRGGTGELFF.

V and J are TRBV5-1 and TRBJ2-1, with a weak D call TRBD2 (6 bases). Germline CDR1 reads SGHRS; CDR2 reads YFSETQ. This CDR3 spans 15 amino acids. V was pared by 4 bases and J by 9 bases, with 20 bases between. The CDR3 DNA reads as TGCGCCAGCAGCCCGGTCGTCGGGGGTGAGGGTGAGCAGTTCTTC. Its protein product is CASSPVVGGEGEQFF.

The chain employs TRBV7-2 and TRBJ2-5, with 8 bases matching TRBD2. CDR1 and CDR2 (germline): SGHTA, FQGNSA. CDR3 length: 16 amino acids. V trimming: 7 bases; J trimming: 3 bases; junction bases outside the gene matches: 13. The CDR3 sequence is CASMPLRGGSKETQYF. In DNA, the CDR3 is TGTGCCAGCATGCCACTTCGGGGGGGAAGCAAAGAGACCCAGTACTTC.

This sequence joins TRBV28 and TRBJ2-5; the D is unclear. Germline CDR1 reads MDHEN; CDR2 reads SYDVKM. Trimming pared 4 bases from V and 2 bases from J, leaving 20 bases between. The CDR3 is made up of 17 amino acids. CDR3 in DNA: TGTGCCAGCAGTTCCGGAACGGAACTCCTGAGGCAAGAGACCCAGTACTTC. Residues: CASSSGTELLRQETQYF.

The chain is built from TRBV12-3 or TRBV12-4 and TRBJ2-3; possibly TRBD1 for D (5 bases). V shed 5 bases and J shed 0 bases, with 9 bases lying between them. CDR3 length equals 14 residues. CDR3 nucleotide sequence: TGTGCCAGCAGTGGGGCAGGGAGCACAGATACGCAGTATTTT. Amino acid sequence: CASSGAGSTDTQYF.

A remark on this clonotype: One junction end disagrees with the germline gene, perhaps due to a read error. The V gene is TRBV12-3 or TRBV12-4, the J gene TRBJ2-2, with TRBD2 matching 13 bases. This CDR3 comprises 16 residues. This chain's CDR3 is CASSWTSGGNTGERFF. The DNA for the CDR3 is TGTGCCAGCAGTTGGACTAGCGGGGGCAACACCGGGGAGCGGTTTTTT.

The chain uses TRBV7-9 and TRBJ2-3, with 9 positions matching TRBD1. The CDR3 runs to 17 residues. V was clipped by 0 bases and J by 4 bases; unmatched bases: 8. Germline CDR1 and CDR2: SEHNR and FQNEAQ (reference sequence). The CDR3 protein is CASSLAPGQGDADTQYF. In DNA form, the CDR3 reads TGTGCCAGCAGCTTAGCCCCGGGACAGGGTGATGCAGATACGCAGTATTTT.

Only a few counts were recorded for this clonotype. This chain joins TRBV4-3 and TRBJ2-5; no definite D call. Per the germline V gene, CDR1 is LGHNA and CDR2 is YSLEER. CDR3 length equals 13 residues. Trimming pared 3 bases from V and 0 bases from J, leaving 5 bases between. CDR3 sequence: CASSHRYQETQYF. As DNA, the CDR3 is TGCGCCAGCAGCCACCGGTACCAAGAGACCCAGTACTTC.

The rearrangement uses TRBV25-1 and TRBJ1-2; 10 nucleotides match TRBD1. V shed 3 bases, J shed 8 bases, and the junction held 3 bases outside the gene matches. Germline CDR1 and CDR2: MGHDK and SYGVNS. CDR3 length equals 13 residues. The CDR3 sequence is CASSETGGLGYTF. In DNA form, the CDR3 reads TGTGCCAGCAGTGAGACAGGGGGCTTGGGCTACACCTTC.

This chain joins TRBV12-3 or TRBV12-4 and TRBJ1-2; D gene unclear. V was shortened by 5 bases and J by 6 bases, with 16 bases between the two germline ends. CDR3 length: 14 residues. The CDR3: CASSAPDIRDGYTF. CDR3 nucleotides: TGTGCCAGCAGTGCCCCGGATATTCGGGATGGCTACACCTTC.